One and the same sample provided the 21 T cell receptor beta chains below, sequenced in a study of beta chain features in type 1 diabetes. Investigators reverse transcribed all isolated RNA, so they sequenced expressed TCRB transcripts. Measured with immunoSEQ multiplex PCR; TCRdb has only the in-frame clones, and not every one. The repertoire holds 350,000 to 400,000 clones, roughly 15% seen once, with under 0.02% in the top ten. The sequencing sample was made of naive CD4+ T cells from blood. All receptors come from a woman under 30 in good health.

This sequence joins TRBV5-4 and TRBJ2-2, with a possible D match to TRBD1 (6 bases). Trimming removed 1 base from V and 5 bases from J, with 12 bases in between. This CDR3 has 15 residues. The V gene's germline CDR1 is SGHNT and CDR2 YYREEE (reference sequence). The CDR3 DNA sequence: TGTGCCAGCAGCTTGTTCTCTAGGGGGACCGGGGAGCTGTTTTTT. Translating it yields CASSLFSRGTGELFF.

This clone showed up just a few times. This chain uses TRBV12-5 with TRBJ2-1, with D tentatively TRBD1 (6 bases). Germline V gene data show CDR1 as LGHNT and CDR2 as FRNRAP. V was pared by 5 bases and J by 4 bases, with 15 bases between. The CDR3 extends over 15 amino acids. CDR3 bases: TGTGCTAGTGGTCACCCTACAGGGTTATACAATGAGCAGTTCTTC. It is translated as CASGHPTGLYNEQFF.

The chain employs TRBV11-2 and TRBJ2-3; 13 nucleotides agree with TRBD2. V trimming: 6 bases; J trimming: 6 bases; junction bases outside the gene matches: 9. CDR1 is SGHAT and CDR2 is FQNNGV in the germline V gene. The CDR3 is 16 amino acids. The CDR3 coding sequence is TGTGCCAGCAGTCTCCCGGGACTAGCGGGAATCGATACGCAGTATTTT. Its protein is CASSLPGLAGIDTQYF.

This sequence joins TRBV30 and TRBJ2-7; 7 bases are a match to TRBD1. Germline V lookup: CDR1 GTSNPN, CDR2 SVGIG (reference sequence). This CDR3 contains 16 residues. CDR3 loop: CASISGTARSSYEQYF. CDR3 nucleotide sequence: TGTGCATCCATCTCCGGGACAGCCAGGAGCTCCTACGAGCAGTACTTC.

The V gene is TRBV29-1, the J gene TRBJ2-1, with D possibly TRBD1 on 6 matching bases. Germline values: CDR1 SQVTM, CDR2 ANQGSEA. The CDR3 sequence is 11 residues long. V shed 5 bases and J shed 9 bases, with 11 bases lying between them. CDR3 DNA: TGCAGCGTTACAGGGCACCGTGAGCAGTTCTTC. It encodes CSVTGHREQFF.

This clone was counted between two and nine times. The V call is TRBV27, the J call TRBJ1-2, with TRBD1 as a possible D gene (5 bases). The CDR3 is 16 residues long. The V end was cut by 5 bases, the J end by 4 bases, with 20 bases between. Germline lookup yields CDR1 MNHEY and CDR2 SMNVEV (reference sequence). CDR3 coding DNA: TGTGCCAGCAGTAAGGGGAGGAACAGGCAGTTCTATGGCTACACCTTC. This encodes CASSKGRNRQFYGYTF.

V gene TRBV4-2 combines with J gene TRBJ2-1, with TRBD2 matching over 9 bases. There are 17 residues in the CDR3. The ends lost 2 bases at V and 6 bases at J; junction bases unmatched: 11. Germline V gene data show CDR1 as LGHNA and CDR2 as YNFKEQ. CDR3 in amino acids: CASSQRLREGLSNEQFF. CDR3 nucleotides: TGTGCCAGCAGCCAAAGATTGCGGGAGGGCCTTAGCAATGAGCAGTTCTTC.

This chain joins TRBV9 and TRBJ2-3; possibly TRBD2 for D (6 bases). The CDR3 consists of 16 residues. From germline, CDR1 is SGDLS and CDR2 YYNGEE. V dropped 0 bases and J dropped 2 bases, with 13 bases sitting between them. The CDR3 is CASSVGRAVNTDTQYF. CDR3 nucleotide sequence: TGTGCCAGCAGCGTAGGGAGGGCCGTCAACACAGATACGCAGTATTTT.

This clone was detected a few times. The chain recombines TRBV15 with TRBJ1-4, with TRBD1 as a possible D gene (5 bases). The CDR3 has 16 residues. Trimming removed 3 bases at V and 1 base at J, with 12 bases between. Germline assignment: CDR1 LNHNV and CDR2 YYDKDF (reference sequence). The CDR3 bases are TGTGCCACCAGCAGGCGCGGGAGGGGAACTAATGAAAAACTGTTTTTT. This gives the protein CATSRRGRGTNEKLFF.

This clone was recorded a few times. The CDR3: CASSQDIPLVGAGVGETQYF. CDR3 DNA: TGCGCCAGCAGCCAAGATATCCCCCTAGTTGGCGCTGGAGTAGGAGAGACCCAGTACTTC. V gene TRBV4-3 combines with J gene TRBJ2-5; D gene uncertain. Germline V gene lookup returns CDR1 LGHNA and CDR2 YSLEER. This CDR3 has 20 residues. Trimming removed 0 bases at V and 4 bases at J, with 27 bases between.

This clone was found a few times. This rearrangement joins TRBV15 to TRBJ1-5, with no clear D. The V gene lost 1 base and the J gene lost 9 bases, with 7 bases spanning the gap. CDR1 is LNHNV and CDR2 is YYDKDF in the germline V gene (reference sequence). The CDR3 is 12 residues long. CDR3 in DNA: TGTGCCACCAGCAGAGGAGGTTTGCCCCAGCATTTT. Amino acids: CATSRGGLPQHF.

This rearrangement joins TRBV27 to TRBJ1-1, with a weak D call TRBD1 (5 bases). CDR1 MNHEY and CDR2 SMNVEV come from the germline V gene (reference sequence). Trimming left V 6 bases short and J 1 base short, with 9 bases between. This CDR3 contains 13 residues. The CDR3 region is CASRDRENTEAFF. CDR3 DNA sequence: TGTGCCAGCAGAGACAGAGAGAACACTGAAGCTTTCTTT.

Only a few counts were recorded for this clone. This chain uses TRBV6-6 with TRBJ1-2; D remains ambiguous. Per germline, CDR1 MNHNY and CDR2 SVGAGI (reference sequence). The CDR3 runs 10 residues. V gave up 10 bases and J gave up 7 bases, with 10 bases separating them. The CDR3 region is CATSSVGYTF. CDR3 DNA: TGTGCCACCTCCTCGGTTGGCTACACCTTC.

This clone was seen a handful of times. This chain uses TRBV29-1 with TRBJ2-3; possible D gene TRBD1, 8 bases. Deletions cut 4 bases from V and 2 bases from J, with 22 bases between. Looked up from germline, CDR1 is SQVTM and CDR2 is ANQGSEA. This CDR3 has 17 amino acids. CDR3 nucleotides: TGCAGCGTTGCTACAGGGGGACTAACGGGGTCCACAGATACGCAGTATTTT. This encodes CSVATGGLTGSTDTQYF.

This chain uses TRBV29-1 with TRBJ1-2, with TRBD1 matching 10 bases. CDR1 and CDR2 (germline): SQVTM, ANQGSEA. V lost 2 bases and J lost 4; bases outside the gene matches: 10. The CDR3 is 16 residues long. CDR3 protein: CSVEYGTGAFLYGYTF. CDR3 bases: TGCAGCGTTGAATATGGGACAGGGGCTTTCCTCTATGGCTACACCTTC.

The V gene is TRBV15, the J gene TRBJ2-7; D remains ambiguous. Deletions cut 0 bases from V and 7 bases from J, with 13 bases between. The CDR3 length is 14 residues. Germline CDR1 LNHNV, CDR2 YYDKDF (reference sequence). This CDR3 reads CATSRDRAGREQYF. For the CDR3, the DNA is TGTGCCACCAGCAGAGACCGTGCAGGTAGGGAGCAGTACTTC. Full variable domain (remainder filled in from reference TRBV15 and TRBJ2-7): DAMVIQNPRYQVTQFGKPVTLSCSQTLNHNVMYWYQQKSSQAPKLLFHYYDKDFNNEADTPDNFQSRRPNTSFCFLDIRSPGLGDTAMYLCATSRDRAGREQYFGPGTRLTVT.

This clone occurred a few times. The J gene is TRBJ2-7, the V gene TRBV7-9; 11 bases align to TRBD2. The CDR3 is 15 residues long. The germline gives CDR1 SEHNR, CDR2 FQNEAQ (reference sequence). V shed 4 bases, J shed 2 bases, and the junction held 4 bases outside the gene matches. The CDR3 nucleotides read TGTGCCAGCAGCTATGGACTAGCGGGTACCTACGAGCAGTACTTC. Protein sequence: CASSYGLAGTYEQYF.

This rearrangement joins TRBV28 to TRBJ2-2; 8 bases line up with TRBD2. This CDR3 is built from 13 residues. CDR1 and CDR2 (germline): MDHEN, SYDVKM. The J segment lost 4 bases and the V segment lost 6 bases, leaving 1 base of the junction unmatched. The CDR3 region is CASRAGGTGELFF. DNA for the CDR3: TGTGCCAGCAGGGCGGGGGGCACCGGGGAGCTGTTTTTT.

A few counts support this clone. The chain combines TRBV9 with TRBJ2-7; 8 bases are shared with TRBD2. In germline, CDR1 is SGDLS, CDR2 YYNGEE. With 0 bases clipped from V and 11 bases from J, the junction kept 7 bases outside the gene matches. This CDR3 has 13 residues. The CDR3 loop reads CASSVGPAGAEYF. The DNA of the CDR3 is TGTGCCAGCAGCGTAGGTCCAGCGGGAGCGGAGTACTTC.

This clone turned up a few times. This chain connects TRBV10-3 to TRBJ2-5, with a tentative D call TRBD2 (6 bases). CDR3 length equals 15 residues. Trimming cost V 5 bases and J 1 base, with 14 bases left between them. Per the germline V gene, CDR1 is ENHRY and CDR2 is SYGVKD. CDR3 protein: CAISLSGTPQETQYF. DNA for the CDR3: TGTGCCATCAGTTTATCCGGGACTCCCCAAGAGACCCAGTACTTC.

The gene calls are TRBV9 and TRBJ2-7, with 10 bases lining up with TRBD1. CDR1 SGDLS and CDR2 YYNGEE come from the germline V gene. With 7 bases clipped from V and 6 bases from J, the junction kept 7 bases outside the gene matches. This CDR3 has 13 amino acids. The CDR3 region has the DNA TGTGCCAGCGGACGGGACAGGGGTTCCGAGCAGTACTTC. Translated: CASGRDRGSEQYF.